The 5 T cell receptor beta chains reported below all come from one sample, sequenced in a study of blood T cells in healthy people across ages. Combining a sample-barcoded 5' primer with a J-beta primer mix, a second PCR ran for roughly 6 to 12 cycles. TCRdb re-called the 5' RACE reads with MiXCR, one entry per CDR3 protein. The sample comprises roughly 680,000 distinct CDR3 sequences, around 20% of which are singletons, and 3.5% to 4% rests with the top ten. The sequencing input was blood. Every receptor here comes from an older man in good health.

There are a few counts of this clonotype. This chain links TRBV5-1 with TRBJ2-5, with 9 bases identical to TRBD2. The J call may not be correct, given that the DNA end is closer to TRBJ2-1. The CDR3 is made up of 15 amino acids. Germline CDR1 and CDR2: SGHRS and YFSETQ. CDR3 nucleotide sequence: TGCGCCAGCAGCTATGCTAGCGGGATTTACAATGAGCAGTTCTTC. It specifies CASSYASGIYNEQFF.

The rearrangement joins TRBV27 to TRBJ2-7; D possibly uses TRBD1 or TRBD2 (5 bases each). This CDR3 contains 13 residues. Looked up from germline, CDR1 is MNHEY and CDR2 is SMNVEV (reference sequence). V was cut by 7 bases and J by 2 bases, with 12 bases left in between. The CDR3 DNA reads TGTGCCAGCAACCGGGGACCAACCTACGAGCAGTACTTC. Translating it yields CASNRGPTYEQYF.

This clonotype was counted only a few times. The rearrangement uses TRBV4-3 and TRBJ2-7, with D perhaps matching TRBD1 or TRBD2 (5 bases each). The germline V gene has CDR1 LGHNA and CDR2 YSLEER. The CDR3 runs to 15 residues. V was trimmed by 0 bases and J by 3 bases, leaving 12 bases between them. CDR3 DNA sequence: TGCGCCAGCAGCCAAGACCTCCGGGACCACTACGAGCAGTACTTC. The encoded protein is CASSQDLRDHYEQYF.

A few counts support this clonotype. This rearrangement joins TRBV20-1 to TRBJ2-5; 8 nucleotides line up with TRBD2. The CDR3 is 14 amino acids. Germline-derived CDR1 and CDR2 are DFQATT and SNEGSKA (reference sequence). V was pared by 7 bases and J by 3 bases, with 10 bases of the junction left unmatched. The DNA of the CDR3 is TGCAGTGGCCTCTCTCGAGCGGGAGAAGAGACCCAGTACTTC. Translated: CSGLSRAGEETQYF.

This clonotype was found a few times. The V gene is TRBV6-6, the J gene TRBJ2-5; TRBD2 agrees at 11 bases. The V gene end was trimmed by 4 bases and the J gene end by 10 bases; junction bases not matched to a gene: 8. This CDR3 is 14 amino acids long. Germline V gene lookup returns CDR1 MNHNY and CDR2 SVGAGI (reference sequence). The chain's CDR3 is CASSSGLADRDQYF. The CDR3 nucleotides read TGTGCCAGCAGTTCGGGACTAGCGGACAGGGACCAGTACTTC.